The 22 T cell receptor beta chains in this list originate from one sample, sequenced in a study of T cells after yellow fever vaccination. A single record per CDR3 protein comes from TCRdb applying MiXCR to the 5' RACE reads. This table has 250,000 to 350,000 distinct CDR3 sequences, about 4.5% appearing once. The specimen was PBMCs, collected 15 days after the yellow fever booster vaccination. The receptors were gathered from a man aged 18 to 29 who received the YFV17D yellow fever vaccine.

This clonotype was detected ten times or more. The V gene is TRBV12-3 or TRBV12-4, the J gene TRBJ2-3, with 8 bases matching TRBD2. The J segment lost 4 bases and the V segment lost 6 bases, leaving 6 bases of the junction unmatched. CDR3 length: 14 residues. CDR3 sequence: CASRIGGAADTQYF. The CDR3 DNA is TGTGCCAGCAGGATCGGGGGGGCGGCAGATACGCAGTATTTT.

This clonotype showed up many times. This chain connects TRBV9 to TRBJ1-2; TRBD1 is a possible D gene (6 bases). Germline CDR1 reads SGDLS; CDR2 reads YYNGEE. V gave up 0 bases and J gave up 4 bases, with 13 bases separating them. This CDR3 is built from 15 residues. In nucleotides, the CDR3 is TGTGCCAGCAGCGTAGCGGGGGGCCCTACCTATGGCTACACCTTC. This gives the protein CASSVAGGPTYGYTF.

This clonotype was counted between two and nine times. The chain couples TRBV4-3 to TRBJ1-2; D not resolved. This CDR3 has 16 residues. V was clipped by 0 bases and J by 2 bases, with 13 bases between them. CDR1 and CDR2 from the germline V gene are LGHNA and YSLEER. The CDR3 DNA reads TGCGCCAGCAGCCAAGAAATCCCAGCACTGAACTATGGCTACACCTTC. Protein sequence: CASSQEIPALNYGYTF.

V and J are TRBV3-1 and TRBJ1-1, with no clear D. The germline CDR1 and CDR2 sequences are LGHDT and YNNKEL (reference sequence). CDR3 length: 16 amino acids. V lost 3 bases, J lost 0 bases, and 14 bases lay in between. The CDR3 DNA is TGTGCCAGCAGCCATTGGCAGTCGTTCATGAACACTGAAGCTTTCTTT. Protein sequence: CASSHWQSFMNTEAFF.

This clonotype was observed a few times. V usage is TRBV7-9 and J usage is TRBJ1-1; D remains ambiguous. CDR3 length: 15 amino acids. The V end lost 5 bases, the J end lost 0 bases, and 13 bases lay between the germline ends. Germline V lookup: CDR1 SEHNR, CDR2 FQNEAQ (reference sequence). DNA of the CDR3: TGTGCCAGCAGCCCCTTTGAGACCATGAACACTGAAGCTTTCTTT. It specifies CASSPFETMNTEAFF.

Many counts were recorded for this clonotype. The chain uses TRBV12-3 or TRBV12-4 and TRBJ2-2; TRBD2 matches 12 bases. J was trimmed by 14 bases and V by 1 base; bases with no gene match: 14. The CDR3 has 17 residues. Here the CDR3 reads CASSLGAPGLAGSNLFF. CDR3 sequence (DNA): TGTGCCAGCAGTTTAGGGGCCCCAGGACTAGCGGGGAGCAATCTGTTTTTT.

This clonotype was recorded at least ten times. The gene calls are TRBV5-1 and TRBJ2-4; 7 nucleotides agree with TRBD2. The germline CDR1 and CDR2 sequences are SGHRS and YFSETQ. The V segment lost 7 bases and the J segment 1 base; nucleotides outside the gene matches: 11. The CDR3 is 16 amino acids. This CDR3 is CASGRGPGQAKNIQYF. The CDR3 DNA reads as TGCGCCAGCGGGAGGGGCCCCGGGCAGGCCAAAAACATTCAGTACTTC.

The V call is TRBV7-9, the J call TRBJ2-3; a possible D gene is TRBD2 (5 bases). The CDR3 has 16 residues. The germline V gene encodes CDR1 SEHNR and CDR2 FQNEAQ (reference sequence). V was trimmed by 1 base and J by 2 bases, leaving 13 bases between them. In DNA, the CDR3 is TGTGCCAGCAGCTTAGTCCCCACTAGTTTCACAGATACGCAGTATTTT. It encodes CASSLVPTSFTDTQYF. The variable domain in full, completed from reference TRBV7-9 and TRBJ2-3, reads DTGVSQNPRHKITKRGQNVTFRCDPISEHNRLYWYRQTLGQGPEFLTYFQNEAQLEKSRLLSDRFSAERPKGSFSTLEIQRTEQGDSAMYLCASSLVPTSFTDTQYFGPGTRLTVL.

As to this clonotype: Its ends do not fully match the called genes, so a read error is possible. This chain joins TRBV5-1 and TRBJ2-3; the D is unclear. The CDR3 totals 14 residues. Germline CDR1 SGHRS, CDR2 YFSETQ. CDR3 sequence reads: CASNLEMFTDTQYF. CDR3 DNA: TGCGCCAGCAACTTGGAGATGTTCACAGATACGCAGTATTTT.

The CDR3 DNA sequence: TGTGCCAGCAGCTTACGCGGGACAGGGGGGCAGTATTTT. It yields the protein CASSLRGTGGQYF. The rearrangement uses TRBV7-2 and TRBJ2-3; 11 nucleotides match TRBD1. Germline-derived CDR1 and CDR2 are SGHTA and FQGNSA. Unmatched junction bases numbered 3, after V lost 2 bases and J lost 11 bases. The CDR3 runs 13 residues.

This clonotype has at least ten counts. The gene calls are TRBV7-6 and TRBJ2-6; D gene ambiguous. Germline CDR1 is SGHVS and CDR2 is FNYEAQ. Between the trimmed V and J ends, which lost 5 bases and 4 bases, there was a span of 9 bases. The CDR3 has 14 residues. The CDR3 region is CASSPLLGANVLTF. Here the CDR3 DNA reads TGTGCCAGCAGCCCCCTCTTGGGGGCCAACGTCCTGACTTTC. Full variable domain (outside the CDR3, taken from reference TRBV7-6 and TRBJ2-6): GAGVSQSPRYKVTKRGQDVALRCDPISGHVSLYWYRQALGQGPEFLTYFNYEAQQDKSGLPNDRFSAERPEGSISTLTIQRTEQRDSAMYRCASSPLLGANVLTFGAGSRLTVL.

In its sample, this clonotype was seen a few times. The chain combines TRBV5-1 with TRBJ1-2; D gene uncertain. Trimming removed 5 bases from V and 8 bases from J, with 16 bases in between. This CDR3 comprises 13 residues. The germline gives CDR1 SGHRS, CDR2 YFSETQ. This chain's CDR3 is CASRDGPRGGYTF. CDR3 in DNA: TGCGCCAGCAGGGACGGACCGAGAGGGGGCTACACCTTC.

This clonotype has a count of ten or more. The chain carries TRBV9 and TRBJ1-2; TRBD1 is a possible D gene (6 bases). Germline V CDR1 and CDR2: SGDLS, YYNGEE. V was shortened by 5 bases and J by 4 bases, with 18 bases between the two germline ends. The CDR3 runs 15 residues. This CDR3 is CASSPLSADSYGYTF. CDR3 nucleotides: TGTGCCAGCAGTCCGCTTTCGGCGGACAGCTATGGCTACACCTTC.

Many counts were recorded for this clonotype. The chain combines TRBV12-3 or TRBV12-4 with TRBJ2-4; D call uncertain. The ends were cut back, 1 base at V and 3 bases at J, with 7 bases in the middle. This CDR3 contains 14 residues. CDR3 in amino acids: CASSLEGLKNIQYF. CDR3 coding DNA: TGTGCCAGCAGTTTAGAGGGTCTCAAAAACATTCAGTACTTC.

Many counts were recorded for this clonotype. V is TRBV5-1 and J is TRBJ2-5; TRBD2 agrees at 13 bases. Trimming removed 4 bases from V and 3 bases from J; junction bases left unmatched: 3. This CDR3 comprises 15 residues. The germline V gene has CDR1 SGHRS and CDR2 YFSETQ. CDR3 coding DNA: TGCGCCAGCAGCCTAGGGACTAGCGGGGAAGAGACCCAGTACTTC. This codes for CASSLGTSGEETQYF.

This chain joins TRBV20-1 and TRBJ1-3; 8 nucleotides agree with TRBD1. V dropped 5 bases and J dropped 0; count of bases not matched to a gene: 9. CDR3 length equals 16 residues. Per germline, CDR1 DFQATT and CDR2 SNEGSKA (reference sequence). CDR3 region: CSAASSGTGSGNTIYF. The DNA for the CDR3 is TGCAGTGCTGCCTCCTCCGGGACAGGCTCTGGAAACACCATATATTTT.

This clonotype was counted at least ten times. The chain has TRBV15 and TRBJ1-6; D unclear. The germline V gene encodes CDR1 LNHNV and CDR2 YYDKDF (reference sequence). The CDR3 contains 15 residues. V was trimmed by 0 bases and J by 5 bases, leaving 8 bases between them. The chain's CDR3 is CATSRDRTNNSPLHF. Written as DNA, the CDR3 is TGTGCCACCAGCAGAGACCGGACCAATAATTCACCCCTCCACTTT.

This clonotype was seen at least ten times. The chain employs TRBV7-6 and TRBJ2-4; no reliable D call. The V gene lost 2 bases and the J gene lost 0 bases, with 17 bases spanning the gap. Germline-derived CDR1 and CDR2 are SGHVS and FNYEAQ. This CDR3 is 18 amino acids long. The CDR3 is CASSLMTRGSLAKNIQYF. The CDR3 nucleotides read TGTGCCAGCAGCTTAATGACTCGTGGTTCCCTAGCCAAAAACATTCAGTACTTC.

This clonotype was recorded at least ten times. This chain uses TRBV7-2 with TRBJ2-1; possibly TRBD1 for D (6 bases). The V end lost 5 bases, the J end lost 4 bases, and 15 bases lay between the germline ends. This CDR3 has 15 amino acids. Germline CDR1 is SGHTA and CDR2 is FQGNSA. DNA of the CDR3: TGTGCCAGCAGCCAGGGCCAGGGGCGGTACAATGAGCAGTTCTTC. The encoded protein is CASSQGQGRYNEQFF.

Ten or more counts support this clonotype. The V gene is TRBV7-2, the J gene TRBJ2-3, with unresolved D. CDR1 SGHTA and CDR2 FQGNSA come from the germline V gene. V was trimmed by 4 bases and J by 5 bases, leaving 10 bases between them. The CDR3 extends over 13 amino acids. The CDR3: CASSWAAEDTQYF. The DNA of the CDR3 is TGTGCCAGCAGCTGGGCGGCGGAAGATACGCAGTATTTT.

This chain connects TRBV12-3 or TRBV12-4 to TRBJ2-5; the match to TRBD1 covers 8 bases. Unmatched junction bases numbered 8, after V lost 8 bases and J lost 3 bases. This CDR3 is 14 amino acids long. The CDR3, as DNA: TGTGCCAGCCTTGGACAGGGAAGTGAAGAGACCCAGTACTTC. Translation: CASLGQGSEETQYF.

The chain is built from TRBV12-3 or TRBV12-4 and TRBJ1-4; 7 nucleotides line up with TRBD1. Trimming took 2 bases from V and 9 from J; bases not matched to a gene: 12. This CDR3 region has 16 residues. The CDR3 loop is CASSLRGQSYGQKLFF. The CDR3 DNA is TGTGCCAGCAGTTTACGGGGACAGAGTTACGGTCAAAAACTGTTTTTT.